This T cell receptor (beta chain) emerged from a study of OX40 agonist ivuxolimab in advanced cancers. Overall study: Each patient was given ivuxolimab into a vein every 2 weeks, at 0.01 to 10 mg/kg. Those enrolled were 80% to 85% male, with a mean age of approximately 60 years and ages from roughly 20 to 85. Study-wide results and caveats: Clonal expansion by week 6 occurred in CD4+ and CD8+ blood T cells (at 0.1 to 3.0 mg/kg).

V shed 3 bases and J 5 bases; nucleotides not matched to a gene: 11. The CDR3 has 17 residues. Germline V gene sequence: CDR1 KGHSH, CDR2 LQKENI. Of note for this clone: Antigen: not known.

Sequencing used immunoSEQ multiplex PCR; TCRdb keeps in-frame clones, though not all of them. The sample consists of about 15,000 clones, about 83% of them appearing once. The sequencing here drew on CD4+ or CD8+ T cells sorted from blood, taken in a trial of the OX40 agonist ivuxolimab. The rearrangement joins TRBV18 to TRBJ2-1; 9 bases fit TRBD1. This sequence was found in an adult with an advanced solid tumor such as melanoma, head and neck, liver or kidney cancer. The DNA of the CDR3 is TGTGCCAGCTCACCGGGCCAGGGACAGGGTAACAACAATGAGCAGTTCTTC. Translated, it gives CASSPGQGQGNNNEQFF.